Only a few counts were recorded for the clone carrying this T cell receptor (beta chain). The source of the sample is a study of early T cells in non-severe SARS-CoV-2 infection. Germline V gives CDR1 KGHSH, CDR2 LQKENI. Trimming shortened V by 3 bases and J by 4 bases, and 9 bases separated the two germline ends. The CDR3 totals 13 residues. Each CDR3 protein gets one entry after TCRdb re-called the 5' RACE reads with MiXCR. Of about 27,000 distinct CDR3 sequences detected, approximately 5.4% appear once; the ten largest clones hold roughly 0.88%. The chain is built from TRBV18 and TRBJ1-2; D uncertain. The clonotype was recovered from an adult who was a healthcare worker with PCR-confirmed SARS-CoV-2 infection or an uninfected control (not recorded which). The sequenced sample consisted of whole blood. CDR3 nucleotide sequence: TGTGCCAGCTCACCGACCGAAACCTATGGCTACACCTTC. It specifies CASSPTETYGYTF.